These 10 T cell receptor beta chains were all obtained from the same sample, sequenced in a study of CXCR3-negative and CXCR3-positive naive CD8 T cells (dated by TCRdb to about 2019). Points the paper makes about the study in general: TRB CDR3s from CXCR3-positive naive cells showed higher hydrophobicity (lower Kidera factor 4), lower energy, and higher strength and volume indices than CXCR3-negative naive cells.

These TCRs' antigens remain unknown. Sequencing was carried out with a NextSeq 550. The Human TCR Profiling Kit (MiLaboratory) was used to make UMI-labeled 5' RACE TRB cDNA libraries. With the reads reprocessed by TCRdb, a single entry stands for each CDR3 protein sequence and no DNA is reported. The data table for this sample lists 90,000 to 150,000 distinct CDR3 sequences. Of the sample, around 0.36% is held by the ten largest clones. The specimen was naive CXCR3+ CD8+ T cells from blood. The cell subset or site label, read with the paper, signifies: CD45RO-CCR7+CD27+CD95- naive CD8+ T cells expressing CXCR3 (TNR3+). These receptors were obtained from a human donor in good health. Some clones in this sample may be carry-over from other donors' samples.

CDR3 region: CASSLSQPGPPDTQYF. The chain links TRBV7-9 to TRBJ2-3; as DNA is missing, the TRBD2 call by TCRdb cannot be tested. Germline V CDR1 and CDR2: SEHNR, FQNEAQ (reference sequence). CDR3 size: 16 residues.

This sequence joins TRBV19 and TRBJ2-2; lacking DNA, the TRBD1 call made by TCRdb goes unchecked. This CDR3 is 16 amino acids long. CDR1 and CDR2 (germline): LNHDA, SQIVND (reference sequence). CDR3 sequence: CASRDGQGTNTGELFF.

The rearrangement uses TRBV5-1 and TRBJ2-7; there is no DNA to check the TCRdb D call of TRBD2. The CDR3 loop spans 14 amino acids. Germline lookup yields CDR1 SGHRS and CDR2 YFSETQ. The CDR3 region is CASSGGQGPYEQYF. The variable domain in full, completed from reference TRBV5-1 and TRBJ2-7, reads KAGVTQTPRYLIKTRGQQVTLSCSPISGHRSVSWYQQTPGQGLQFLFEYFSETQRNKGNFPGRFSGRQFSNSRSEMNVSTLELGDSALYLCASSGGQGPYEQYFGPGTRLTVT.

The CDR3 protein is CASSRGQAFAYEQYF. This sequence joins TRBV10-1 and TRBJ2-7; absent DNA, TCRdb's TRBD1 call cannot be checked. The CDR3 is made up of 15 amino acids. CDR1 is WNHNN, CDR2 SYGVQD, per germline (reference sequence).

The chain uses TRBV25-1 and TRBJ2-3; the TCRdb call, TRBD2, lacks DNA for checking. The V gene's germline CDR1 is MGHDK and CDR2 SYGVNS. The CDR3 loop spans 16 amino acids. CDR3 sequence reads: CASSESGLAGADTQYF.

V gene TRBV2 combines with J gene TRBJ2-3; TCRdb proposes TRBD2, but this gene call is untestable without DNA. Germline CDR1 reads SNHLY; CDR2 reads FYNNEI. The CDR3 totals 15 residues. CDR3 sequence reads: CASKREGISTDTQYF.

The gene calls are TRBV3-1 and TRBJ2-1. The CDR3 contains 13 residues. Germline-derived CDR1 and CDR2 are LGHDT and YNNKEL (reference sequence). CDR3 region: CASSQVFVNEQFF.

The chain couples TRBV15 to TRBJ1-5; TCRdb picks TRBD1, but there is no DNA to check that call. This CDR3 has 15 residues. Per the germline V gene, CDR1 is LNHNV and CDR2 is YYDKDF (reference sequence). CDR3 protein: CATRPNLGAYQPQHF. The whole variable domain, remainder taken from reference TRBV15 and TRBJ1-5, is DAMVIQNPRYQVTQFGKPVTLSCSQTLNHNVMYWYQQKSSQAPKLLFHYYDKDFNNEADTPDNFQSRRPNTSFCFLDIRSPGLGDTAMYLCATRPNLGAYQPQHFGDGTRLSIL.

The chain employs TRBV7-9 and TRBJ2-7; TCRdb lists TRBD1, though no DNA is available to test this call. The CDR3 has 17 residues. CDR1 SEHNR and CDR2 FQNEAQ come from the germline V gene (reference sequence). CDR3 region: CASSSWTRTGGLYEQYF. Full variable domain (remainder filled in from reference TRBV7-9 and TRBJ2-7): DTGVSQNPRHKITKRGQNVTFRCDPISEHNRLYWYRQTLGQGPEFLTYFQNEAQLEKSRLLSDRFSAERPKGSFSTLEIQRTEQGDSAMYLCASSSWTRTGGLYEQYFGPGTRLTVT.

The chain uses TRBV29-1 and TRBJ2-7; TCRdb picks TRBD1, but there is no DNA to check that call. The CDR3 is made up of 13 amino acids. Per the germline V gene, CDR1 is SQVTM and CDR2 is ANQGSEA. CDR3 amino acids: CSARQGNTYEQYF.